This record covers a single TCR beta chain. V lost 1 base and J lost 7, with 8 bases in between. This CDR3 has 14 amino acids. CDR1 and CDR2 (germline): SGHDN, FVKESK. TCRdb's table, derived via immunoSEQ multiplex PCR, lists solely in-frame clones and lacks some. The sample has 20,000 to 25,000 clones; roughly 82% are singletons. This sample was taken from a study of CD4+ T cells in melanoma. The V gene is TRBV14, the J gene TRBJ1-6, with D unclear. Sequenced input: cells from a culture (not recorded whether cultured in vitro). This TCR derives from a human donor with melanoma. The CDR3 region is CASSQVRANSPLHF. CDR3 in DNA: TGTGCCAGCAGCCAAGTACGGGCGAATTCACCCCTCCACTTT.